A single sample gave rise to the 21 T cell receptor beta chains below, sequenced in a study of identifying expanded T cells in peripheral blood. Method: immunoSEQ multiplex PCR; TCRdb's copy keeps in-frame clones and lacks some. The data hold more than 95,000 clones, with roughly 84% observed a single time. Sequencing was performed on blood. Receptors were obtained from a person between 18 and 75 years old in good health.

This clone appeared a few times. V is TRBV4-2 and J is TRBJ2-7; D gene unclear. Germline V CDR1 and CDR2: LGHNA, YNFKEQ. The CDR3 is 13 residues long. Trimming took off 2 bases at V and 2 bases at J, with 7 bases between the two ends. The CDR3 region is CASSQSATYEQYF. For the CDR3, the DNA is TGTGCCAGCAGCCAATCCGCCACCTACGAGCAGTACTTC.

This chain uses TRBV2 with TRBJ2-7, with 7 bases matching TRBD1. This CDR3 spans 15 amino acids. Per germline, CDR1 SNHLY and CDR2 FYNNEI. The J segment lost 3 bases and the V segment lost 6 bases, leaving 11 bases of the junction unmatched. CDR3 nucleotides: TGTGCCAGCAGGGAGAGACAGGGTCTCAACTACGAGCAGTACTTC. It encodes CASRERQGLNYEQYF. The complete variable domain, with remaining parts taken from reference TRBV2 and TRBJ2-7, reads EPEVTQTPSHQVTQMGQEVILRCVPISNHLYFYWYRQILGQKVEFLVSFYNNEISEKSEIFDDQFSVERPDGSNFTLKIRSTKLEDSAMYFCASRERQGLNYEQYFGPGTRLTVT.

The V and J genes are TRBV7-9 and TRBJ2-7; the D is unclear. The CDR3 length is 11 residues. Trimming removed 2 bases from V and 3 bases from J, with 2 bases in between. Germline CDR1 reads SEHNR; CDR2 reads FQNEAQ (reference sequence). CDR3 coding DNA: TGTGCCAGCAGCTTAATCTACGAGCAGTACTTC. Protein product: CASSLIYEQYF.

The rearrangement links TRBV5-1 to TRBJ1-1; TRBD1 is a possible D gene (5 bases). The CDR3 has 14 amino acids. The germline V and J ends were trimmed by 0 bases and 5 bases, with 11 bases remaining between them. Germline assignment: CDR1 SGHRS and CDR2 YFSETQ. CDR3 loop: CASSLVGEGTEAFF. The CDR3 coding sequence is TGCGCCAGCAGCTTGGTGGGGGAGGGGACTGAAGCTTTCTTT.

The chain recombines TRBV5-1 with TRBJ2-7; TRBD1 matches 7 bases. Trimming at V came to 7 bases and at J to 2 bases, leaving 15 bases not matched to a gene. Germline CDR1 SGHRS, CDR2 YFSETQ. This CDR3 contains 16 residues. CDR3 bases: TGCGCCAGCCAATTGGGGGAGACAGGGAGCCCCTACGAGCAGTACTTC. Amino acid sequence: CASQLGETGSPYEQYF.

The chain's CDR3 is CASSGQNLYEQYF. The CDR3 DNA reads TGTGCCAGCAGTGGACAGAATCTCTACGAGCAGTACTTC. The rearrangement joins TRBV5-5 to TRBJ2-7; a weak D match, TRBD1 (6 bases). CDR3 length equals 13 residues. Germline V CDR1 and CDR2: SGHKS, YYEKEE (reference sequence). V lost 5 bases to trimming and J lost 3 bases, with 12 bases between them.

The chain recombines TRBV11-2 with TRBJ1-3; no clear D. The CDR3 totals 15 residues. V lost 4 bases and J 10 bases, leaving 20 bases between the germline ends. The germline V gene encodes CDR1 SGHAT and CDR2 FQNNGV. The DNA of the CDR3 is TGTGCCAGCAGCTCGCTGGGCAGTGGGGTTTGGACCATATATTTT. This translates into CASSSLGSGVWTIYF.

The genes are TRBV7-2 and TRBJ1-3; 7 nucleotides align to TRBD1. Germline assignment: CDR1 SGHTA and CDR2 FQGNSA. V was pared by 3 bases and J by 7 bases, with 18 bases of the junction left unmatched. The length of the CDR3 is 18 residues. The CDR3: CASSLSPRLDRDHNTIYF. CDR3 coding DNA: TGTGCCAGCAGCTTGTCCCCCCGGCTAGACAGGGATCACAACACCATATATTTT.

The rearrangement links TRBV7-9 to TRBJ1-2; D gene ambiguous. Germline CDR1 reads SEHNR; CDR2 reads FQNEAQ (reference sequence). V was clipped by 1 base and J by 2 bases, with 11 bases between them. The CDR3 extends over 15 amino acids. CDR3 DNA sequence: TGTGCCAGCAGCTTAGGAGTAGCGGGGAACTATGGCTACACCTTC. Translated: CASSLGVAGNYGYTF.

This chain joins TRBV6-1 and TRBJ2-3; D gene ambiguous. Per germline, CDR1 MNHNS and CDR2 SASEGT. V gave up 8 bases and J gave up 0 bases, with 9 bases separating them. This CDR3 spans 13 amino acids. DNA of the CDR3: TGTGCCAGCTCAAGGCGTAGCACAGATACGCAGTATTTT. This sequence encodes CASSRRSTDTQYF.

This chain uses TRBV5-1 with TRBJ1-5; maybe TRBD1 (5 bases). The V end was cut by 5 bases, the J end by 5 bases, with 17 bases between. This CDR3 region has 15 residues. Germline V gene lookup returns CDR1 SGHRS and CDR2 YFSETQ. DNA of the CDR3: TGCGCCAGCAGGTTTGGCGACAGAAAGGATCAGCCCCAGCATTTT. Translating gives CASRFGDRKDQPQHF.

The CDR3 nucleotides are TGTGCCAGCAGTGAAAACCCGATCGGGCAGGGGTCCTACGAGCAGTACTTC. This encodes CASSENPIGQGSYEQYF. J is TRBJ2-7 and V is TRBV6-4, with D possibly being TRBD1 (6 bases). This CDR3 comprises 17 residues. The V end lost 3 bases, the J end lost 1 base, and 19 bases lay between the germline ends. Germline loops: CDR1 MRHNA, CDR2 SNTAGT.

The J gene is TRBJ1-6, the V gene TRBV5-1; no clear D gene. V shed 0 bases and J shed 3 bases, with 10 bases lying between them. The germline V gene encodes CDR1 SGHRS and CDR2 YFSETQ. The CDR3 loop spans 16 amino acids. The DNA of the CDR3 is TGCGCCAGCAGCTTGGTGGCAGGAGACTATAATTCACCCCTCCACTTT. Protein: CASSLVAGDYNSPLHF. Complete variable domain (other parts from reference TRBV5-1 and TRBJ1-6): KAGVTQTPRYLIKTRGQQVTLSCSPISGHRSVSWYQQTPGQGLQFLFEYFSETQRNKGNFPGRFSGRQFSNSRSEMNVSTLELGDSALYLCASSLVAGDYNSPLHFGNGTRLTVT.

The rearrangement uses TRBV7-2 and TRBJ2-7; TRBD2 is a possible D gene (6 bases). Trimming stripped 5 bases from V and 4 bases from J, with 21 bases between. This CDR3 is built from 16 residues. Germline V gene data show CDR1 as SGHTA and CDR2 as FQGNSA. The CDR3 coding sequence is TGTGCCAGCAGCCGCGACCATGCTAGCGCCTCTTACGAGCAGTACTTC. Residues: CASSRDHASASYEQYF. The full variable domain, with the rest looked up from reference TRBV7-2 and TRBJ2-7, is GAGVSQSPSNKVTEKGKDVELRCDPISGHTALYWYRQSLGQGLEFLIYFQGNSAPDKSGLPSDRFSAERTGGSVSTLTIQRTQQEDSAVYLCASSRDHASASYEQYFGPGTRLTVT.

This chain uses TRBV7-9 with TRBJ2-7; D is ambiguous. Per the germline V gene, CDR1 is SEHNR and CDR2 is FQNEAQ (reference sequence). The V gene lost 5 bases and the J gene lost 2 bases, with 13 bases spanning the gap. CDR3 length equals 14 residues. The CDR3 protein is CASSHLGGAYEQYF. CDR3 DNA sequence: TGTGCCAGCAGCCACCTTGGTGGGGCCTACGAGCAGTACTTC.

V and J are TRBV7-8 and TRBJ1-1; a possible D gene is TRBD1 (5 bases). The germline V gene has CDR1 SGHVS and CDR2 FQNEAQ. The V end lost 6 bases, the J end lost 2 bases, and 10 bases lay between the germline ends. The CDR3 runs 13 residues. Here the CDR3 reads CASSWDGNTEAFF. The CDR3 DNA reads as TGTGCCAGCAGTTGGGACGGCAACACTGAAGCTTTCTTT.

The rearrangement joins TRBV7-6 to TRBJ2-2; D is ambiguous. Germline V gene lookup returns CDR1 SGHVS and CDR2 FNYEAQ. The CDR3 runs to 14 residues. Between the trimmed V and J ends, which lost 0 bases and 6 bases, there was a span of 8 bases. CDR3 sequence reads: CASSLAGRSGELFF. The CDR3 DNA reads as TGTGCCAGCAGCTTAGCCGGGCGGTCCGGGGAGCTGTTTTTT.

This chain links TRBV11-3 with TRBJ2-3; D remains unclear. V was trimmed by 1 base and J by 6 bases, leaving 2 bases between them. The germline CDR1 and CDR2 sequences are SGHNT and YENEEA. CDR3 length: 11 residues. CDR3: CASSLADTQYF. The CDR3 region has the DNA TGTGCCAGCAGCTTAGCGGATACGCAGTATTTT.

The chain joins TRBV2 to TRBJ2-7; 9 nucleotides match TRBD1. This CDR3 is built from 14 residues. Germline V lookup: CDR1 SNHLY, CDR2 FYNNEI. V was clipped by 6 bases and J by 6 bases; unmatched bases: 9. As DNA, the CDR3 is TGTGCCAGCAGAACAGGACAGGGGAGGGTCGAGCAGTACTTC. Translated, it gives CASRTGQGRVEQYF.

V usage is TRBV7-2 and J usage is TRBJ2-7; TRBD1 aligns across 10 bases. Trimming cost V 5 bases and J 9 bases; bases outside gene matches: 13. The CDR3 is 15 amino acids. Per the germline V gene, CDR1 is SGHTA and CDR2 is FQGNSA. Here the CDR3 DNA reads TGTGCCAGCAGCCCCTGGGGACAGGGGCCTCTCGGGCAGTACTTC. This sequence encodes CASSPWGQGPLGQYF.

CDR3 bases: TGTGCCAGCAGCTCCCAAGGGGGGAGTGCAGATACGCAGTATTTT. It is translated as CASSSQGGSADTQYF. V gene TRBV6-6 combines with J gene TRBJ2-3; either TRBD1 or TRBD2 may fit D (6 bases each). CDR3 length: 15 amino acids. Germline V lookup: CDR1 MNHNY, CDR2 SVGAGI (reference sequence). Trimming left V 6 bases short and J 4 bases short, with 17 bases between.